These 5 T cell receptor beta chains originate from one sample sequenced in a study of T cell responses to AZD1222 COVID-19 vaccine. Libraries were prepared by immunoSEQ multiplex PCR; TCRdb keeps only in-frame clonotypes and omits some of them. The table includes about 120,000 clones, around 85% detected once. The sample consisted of peripheral blood, taken on day 0 of AZD1222 vaccination. All receptors come from an adult in good health.

The chain employs TRBV27 and TRBJ2-5, with D maybe TRBD2 (5 bases). This CDR3 is 19 amino acids long. Germline V gene lookup returns CDR1 MNHEY and CDR2 SMNVEV (reference sequence). With 7 bases removed from V and 5 bases from J, the gap between germline ends came to 32 bases. DNA of the CDR3: TGTGCCAGCACCACGAATCGAGACTCCAAAAATATGAGGGTTGAGACCCAGTACTTC. This gives the protein CASTTNRDSKNMRVETQYF.

V and J are TRBV5-1 and TRBJ1-2; tentative D call: TRBD1 (6 bases). V lost 4 bases, J lost 4 bases, and 14 bases lay in between. Per the germline V gene, CDR1 is SGHRS and CDR2 is YFSETQ. The CDR3 runs 14 residues. The CDR3 nucleotides are TGCGCCAGCAGCACCGGTGGGGGCAGCTATGGCTACACCTTC. Amino acids: CASSTGGGSYGYTF.

The chain employs TRBV28 and TRBJ2-7; D is unresolved. Germline loops: CDR1 MDHEN, CDR2 SYDVKM. The CDR3 is 13 amino acids. The V gene lost 3 bases and the J gene lost 2 bases, with 8 bases spanning the gap. The CDR3 DNA is TGTGCCAGCAGTTTGTTCGGAACCTACGAGCAGTACTTC. Translating gives CASSLFGTYEQYF.

The chain links TRBV7-2 to TRBJ2-3; TRBD2 matches at 10 bases. This CDR3 spans 19 amino acids. After removal of 5 bases from V and 1 base from J, the junction contained 15 bases not matched to a gene. Germline V lookup: CDR1 SGHTA, CDR2 FQGNSA. This chain's CDR3 is CASSAPGASGGLRTDTQYF. CDR3 nucleotides: TGTGCCAGCAGCGCCCCTGGCGCTAGCGGGGGCCTTCGCACAGATACGCAGTATTTT.

V and J are TRBV28 and TRBJ1-5, with TRBD1 matching 11 bases. This CDR3 has 16 amino acids. Unmatched junction bases numbered 0, after V lost 0 bases and J lost 2 bases. Looked up from germline, CDR1 is MDHEN and CDR2 is SYDVKM. The CDR3, as DNA: TGTGCCAGCAGTTTATGGGGACAGGGGGGCAATCAGCCCCAGCATTTT. Translating gives CASSLWGQGGNQPQHF. Full variable domain (missing parts from reference TRBV28 and TRBJ1-5): DVKVTQSSRYLVKRTGEKVFLECVQDMDHENMFWYRQDPGLGLRLIYFSYDVKMKEKGDIPEGYSVSREKKERFSLILESASTNQTSMYLCASSLWGQGGNQPQHFGDGTRLSIL.